Shown below are 18 T cell receptor beta chains from a single sample sequenced in a study of cytomegalovirus exposure and HLA in healthy donors. Sequencing used immunoSEQ multiplex PCR; TCRdb keeps in-frame clones, though not all of them. The repertoire holds about 360,000 clones, with 70% to 90% as singletons. Sequenced input: PBMCs. These receptors were obtained from a young woman in good health and CMV-seronegative.

CDR3 nucleotides: TGTGCCACCAGCAGACAGACAGTTAGCAATCAGCCCCAGCATTTT. This encodes CATSRQTVSNQPQHF. The rearrangement links TRBV15 to TRBJ1-5; TRBD1 is a possible D gene (5 bases). V lost 2 bases and J 0 bases, leaving 8 bases between the germline ends. The CDR3 is 15 residues long. The germline V gene encodes CDR1 LNHNV and CDR2 YYDKDF (reference sequence).

CDR3 DNA: TGTGCCTGGAGCGCCTGGACTAGCGGGAGCTCCTACAATGAGCAGTTCTTC. It yields the protein CAWSAWTSGSSYNEQFF. This sequence joins TRBV30 and TRBJ2-1; TRBD2 agrees at 13 bases. V lost 3 bases to trimming and J lost 0 bases; unmatched junction nucleotides: 5. The CDR3 totals 17 residues. CDR1 and CDR2 from the germline V gene are GTSNPN and SVGIG (reference sequence).

This clone showed up just once. The J gene is TRBJ2-2, the V gene TRBV5-4, with 9 bases aligning to TRBD2. V was clipped by 0 bases and J by 3 bases; unmatched bases: 6. The CDR3 is made up of 17 amino acids. CDR1 and CDR2 from the germline V gene are SGHNT and YYREEE (reference sequence). CDR3 nucleotides: TGTGCCAGCAGCTTGGTTTCCCTAGCGGGATACACCGGGGAGCTGTTTTTT. Residues: CASSLVSLAGYTGELFF.

V gene TRBV9 combines with J gene TRBJ1-2; D gene unclear. Germline V lookup: CDR1 SGDLS, CDR2 YYNGEE. Trimming took off 0 bases at V and 3 bases at J, with 18 bases between the two ends. The CDR3 runs 17 residues. CDR3 bases: TGTGCCAGCAGCGTAGGGCAGGTCGAGCTACTGGACTATGGCTACACCTTC. As protein: CASSVGQVELLDYGYTF.

Of note for this clone: In the same sample, other DNA sequences code for this CDR3. CDR3: CASSLFGRGTDTQYF. Written as DNA, the CDR3 is TGCGCCAGCAGCTTGTTTGGCAGGGGCACAGATACGCAGTATTTT. The V call is TRBV5-1, the J call TRBJ2-3; a weak D match, TRBD1 (5 bases). V was shortened by 1 base and J by 1 base, with 10 bases between the two germline ends. Germline CDR1 SGHRS, CDR2 YFSETQ. The CDR3 runs 15 residues.

The V call is TRBV7-9, the J call TRBJ1-1; possibly TRBD1 for D (6 bases). Between the trimmed V and J ends, which lost 5 bases and 7 bases, there was a span of 11 bases. From germline, CDR1 is SEHNR and CDR2 FQNEAQ (reference sequence). The CDR3 loop spans 12 amino acids. CDR3 sequence reads: CASSRSDSEAFF. The CDR3 DNA sequence: TGTGCCAGCAGCCGGTCGGACAGTGAAGCTTTCTTT.

This chain links TRBV29-1 with TRBJ2-6, with a tentative D call TRBD1 (6 bases). Trimming stripped 6 bases from V and 0 bases from J, with 12 bases between. Germline lookup yields CDR1 SQVTM and CDR2 ANQGSEA. The CDR3 is made up of 15 amino acids. The CDR3 reads CSVGQSSSGANVLTF. CDR3 DNA: TGCAGCGTCGGACAGTCGTCCTCTGGGGCCAACGTCCTGACTTTC.

As concerns this clone: Compared with germline, one end of the junction differs, possibly owing to a read error. This sequence joins TRBV2 and TRBJ2-7; 7 nucleotides align to TRBD1. The CDR3 runs to 19 residues. In germline, CDR1 is SNHLY, CDR2 FYNNEI. The DNA of the CDR3 is TGTGCCAGCAGTCCAACAAACAGGGGATCCCAAGACCTCGTCCCTTCCGTGAACTTC. This gives the protein CASSPTNRGSQDLVPSVNF.

In DNA, the CDR3 is TGTGCCAGCAGCTCCGCCCCTAGCTCGGTTGAGACCCAGTACTTC. It is translated as CASSSAPSSVETQYF. The chain uses TRBV7-6 and TRBJ2-5; D might be TRBD2 (5 bases). CDR1 is SGHVS, CDR2 FNYEAQ, per germline. The V end lost 4 bases, the J end lost 5 bases, and 17 bases lay between the germline ends. The CDR3 runs 15 residues.

In this sample, this clone turned up once. This chain joins TRBV5-1 and TRBJ1-1; possible D gene TRBD1, 5 bases. There are 14 residues in the CDR3. V was clipped by 4 bases and J by 7 bases, with 17 bases between them. Germline-derived CDR1 and CDR2 are SGHRS and YFSETQ. The CDR3 DNA reads as TGCGCCAGCAGCCCCCATTCGACAGCCGGTGAAGCTTTCTTT. The encoded protein is CASSPHSTAGEAFF.

This chain joins TRBV27 and TRBJ2-7, with 8 bases matching TRBD1. Germline CDR1 reads MNHEY; CDR2 reads SMNVEV (reference sequence). The V segment lost 5 bases and the J segment 2 bases; nucleotides outside the gene matches: 8. The CDR3 sequence is 15 residues long. The CDR3 is CASSVYGTGAYEQYF. In nucleotides, the CDR3 is TGTGCCAGCAGTGTCTACGGGACAGGAGCCTACGAGCAGTACTTC.

The rearrangement links TRBV2 to TRBJ1-1; tentatively, D is TRBD1 (6 bases). Deletions cut 8 bases from V and 7 bases from J, with 20 bases between. The V gene's germline CDR1 is SNHLY and CDR2 FYNNEI. The CDR3 contains 14 residues. CDR3 loop: CASFLGRGFFEAFF. CDR3 nucleotide sequence: TGTGCCAGCTTTCTGGGTAGGGGGTTTTTTGAAGCTTTCTTT.

V and J are TRBV30 and TRBJ2-3; 12 bases map to TRBD2. Germline-derived CDR1 and CDR2 are GTSNPN and SVGIG (reference sequence). The CDR3 runs to 19 residues. J lost 1 base, V lost 2 bases, and 13 bases had no gene match. The CDR3 loop is CAWSYRTSGKGRGTDTQYF. CDR3 bases: TGTGCCTGGAGTTACCGGACTAGCGGGAAGGGGAGGGGCACAGATACGCAGTATTTT.

This CDR3 is CASSLGQKETQYF. The CDR3 bases are TGTGCCAGCAGCCTGGGCCAAAAAGAGACCCAGTACTTC. The chain has TRBV7-2 and TRBJ2-5; the D is unclear. CDR3 length: 13 residues. Germline assignment: CDR1 SGHTA and CDR2 FQGNSA. V lost 5 bases to trimming and J lost 3 bases, with 10 bases between them. The complete variable domain, with remaining parts taken from reference TRBV7-2 and TRBJ2-5, reads GAGVSQSPSNKVTEKGKDVELRCDPISGHTALYWYRQSLGQGLEFLIYFQGNSAPDKSGLPSDRFSAERTGGSVSTLTIQRTQQEDSAVYLCASSLGQKETQYFGPGTRLLVL.

The chain carries TRBV18 and TRBJ1-1; 9 bases align to TRBD1. Trimming removed 3 bases from V and 1 base from J; junction bases left unmatched: 3. CDR1 KGHSH and CDR2 LQKENI come from the germline V gene. CDR3 length: 15 residues. The CDR3 DNA reads TGTGCCAGCTCACCCGGGACAGGGTCGAACACTGAAGCTTTCTTT. This translates into CASSPGTGSNTEAFF. Complete variable domain (other parts from reference TRBV18 and TRBJ1-1): NAGVMQNPRHLVRRRGQEARLRCSPMKGHSHVYWYRQLPEEGLKFMVYLQKENIIDESGMPKERFSAEFPKEGPSILRIQQVVRGDSAAYFCASSPGTGSNTEAFFGQGTRLTVV.

The chain is built from TRBV2 and TRBJ2-7; 10 positions agree with TRBD1. CDR3 length equals 15 residues. The V gene end was trimmed by 4 bases and the J gene end by 4 bases; junction bases not matched to a gene: 7. The germline gives CDR1 SNHLY, CDR2 FYNNEI. The CDR3 loop reads CASSGRQGAAYEQYF. In DNA, the CDR3 is TGTGCCAGCAGTGGCAGACAGGGGGCGGCTTACGAGCAGTACTTC.

The DNA for the CDR3 is TGTGCCAGCGAAAGGGGGACGGCCAATTCACCCCTCCACTTT. The encoded protein is CASERGTANSPLHF. The chain is built from TRBV2 and TRBJ1-6; perhaps TRBD1 as D (6 bases). The germline CDR1 and CDR2 sequences are SNHLY and FYNNEI. The CDR3 spans 14 residues. The V gene lost 8 bases and the J gene lost 7 bases, with 15 bases spanning the gap.

The gene calls are TRBV2 and TRBJ1-2; possible D gene TRBD1, 5 bases. V shed 6 bases and J shed 5 bases, with 16 bases lying between them. The germline V gene has CDR1 SNHLY and CDR2 FYNNEI. CDR3 size: 14 residues. CDR3 in amino acids: CASSLLGPLYGYTF. The CDR3 DNA follows: TGTGCCAGCAGCCTCTTGGGGCCCTTATATGGCTACACCTTC.